These 22 T cell receptor beta chains share one sample of origin, sequenced in a study of shared clonotypes between healthy human individuals. Terminally differentiated effector memory CD45RA+ cells were excluded from the naive CD8 cells, which were CD45RO-negative and positively selected for CCR7. Only in-frame clones appear in the TCRdb table, and some are missing; sequencing was by immunoSEQ multiplex PCR. The data hold about 2.1 million clones, with about 92% observed a single time. Sequenced: naive CD8+ T cells from PBMCs. These receptors were collected from a man aged 18 to 30 in good health. Some clones in this sample may be carry-over from other donors' samples.

This chain uses TRBV5-1 with TRBJ2-7; weak D call: TRBD1 (7 bases). The CDR3 loop spans 15 amino acids. CDR1 is SGHRS, CDR2 YFSETQ, per germline. Between the trimmed V and J ends, which lost 0 bases and 6 bases, there was a span of 16 bases. As DNA, the CDR3 is TGCGCCAGCAGCTTGGCAGAAAACAGGGGAGGCGAGCAGTACTTC. Translated: CASSLAENRGGEQYF.

This chain uses TRBV6-5 with TRBJ2-3; D is undetermined. V lost 2 bases and J lost 0, with 12 bases in between. CDR3 length: 16 residues. CDR1 and CDR2 (germline): MNHEY, SVGAGI. CDR3 coding DNA: TGTGCCAGCAGTTACGGTTGGGTGGGGAGCACAGATACGCAGTATTTT. Translation gives CASSYGWVGSTDTQYF.

The J gene is TRBJ2-1, the V gene TRBV28; either TRBD1 or TRBD2 may fit D (5 bases each). V lost 10 bases and J lost 5, with 21 bases in between. The CDR3 sequence is 15 residues long. Germline-derived CDR1 and CDR2 are MDHEN and SYDVKM. Here the CDR3 reads CATQEPGYSNNEQFF. Written as DNA, the CDR3 is TGTGCCACACAGGAGCCGGGGTACTCAAACAATGAGCAGTTCTTC.

Written as DNA, the CDR3 is TGTGCCAGCACTTCAGCGGCAGGGGACTTCCGGAACACTGAAGCTTTCTTT. This sequence encodes CASTSAAGDFRNTEAFF. The genes are TRBV7-9 and TRBJ1-1, with a possible D match to TRBD1 (6 bases). The CDR3 runs to 17 residues. With 7 bases removed from V and 1 base from J, the gap between germline ends came to 22 bases. The germline V gene encodes CDR1 SEHNR and CDR2 FQNEAQ (reference sequence).

The V and J genes are TRBV7-9 and TRBJ1-2, with 7 bases matching TRBD1. Per germline, CDR1 SEHNR and CDR2 FQNEAQ (reference sequence). V was pared by 3 bases and J by 7 bases, with 14 bases of the junction left unmatched. CDR3 size: 16 residues. CDR3 DNA sequence: TGTGCCAGCAGCTTGGAACCAGGGGGTTCCCTTTCTGGCTACACCTTC. Residues: CASSLEPGGSLSGYTF.

The chain combines TRBV27 with TRBJ2-1, with TRBD2 identical over 9 bases. Germline V lookup: CDR1 MNHEY, CDR2 SMNVEV (reference sequence). V lost 6 bases and J lost 3; bases outside the gene matches: 15. There are 18 residues in the CDR3. This chain's CDR3 is CASRSPLRLAENYNEQFF. CDR3 nucleotides: TGTGCCAGCAGATCCCCCTTAAGACTAGCGGAAAACTACAATGAGCAGTTCTTC.

This clone was found once. The chain carries TRBV6-6 and TRBJ2-7; 12 bases map to TRBD2. The V and J ends lost 6 bases and 6 bases, in that order; junction bases with no gene match: 9. The CDR3 has 15 amino acids. The germline gives CDR1 MNHNY, CDR2 SVGAGI (reference sequence). The chain's CDR3 is CASRPPTSGRTEQYF. For the CDR3, the DNA is TGTGCCAGCAGGCCACCGACTAGCGGGAGAACCGAGCAGTACTTC.

The chain is built from TRBV13 and TRBJ2-5, with TRBD1 as a possible D gene (6 bases). The germline gives CDR1 PRHDT, CDR2 FYEKMQ (reference sequence). V was pared by 4 bases and J by 5 bases, with 26 bases between. This CDR3 contains 18 residues. The CDR3 DNA is TGTGCCAGCAGCTCTACCGAGCAGGACAGATTTGGGGAGGAGACCCAGTACTTC. Protein: CASSSTEQDRFGEETQYF.

The chain recombines TRBV27 with TRBJ1-5; 12 bases fit TRBD1. Trimming cost V 5 bases and J 6 bases; bases outside gene matches: 5. Germline V gives CDR1 MNHEY, CDR2 SMNVEV (reference sequence). CDR3 length: 15 amino acids. The DNA for the CDR3 is TGTGCCAGCAGTGCGGGACAGGGGGCTTTTCAGCCCCAGCATTTT. Residues: CASSAGQGAFQPQHF.

This chain's CDR3 is CASSQDWGSPYEQYF. CDR3 DNA sequence: TGCGCCAGCAGCCAAGATTGGGGCAGCCCCTACGAGCAGTACTTC. J is TRBJ2-7 and V is TRBV4-3; TRBD1 is a possible D gene (5 bases). Germline CDR1 reads LGHNA; CDR2 reads YSLEER. There are 15 residues in the CDR3. V gave up 0 bases and J gave up 2 bases, with 11 bases separating them.

This chain connects TRBV4-1 to TRBJ2-3; D gene ambiguous. Per the germline V gene, CDR1 is MGHRA and CDR2 is YSYEKL. CDR3 length equals 14 residues. Between the trimmed V and J ends, which lost 6 bases and 4 bases, there was a span of 14 bases. The CDR3 region is CASRPQAGPDTQYF. The CDR3 region has the DNA TGCGCCAGCAGACCCCAAGCCGGCCCAGATACGCAGTATTTT.

The V call is TRBV6-6, the J call TRBJ2-1, with 10 bases aligning to TRBD1. CDR3 length equals 14 residues. Looked up from germline, CDR1 is MNHNY and CDR2 is SVGAGI (reference sequence). V shed 10 bases and J 3 bases; nucleotides not matched to a gene: 6. CDR3 bases: TGTGCCATGGCACGGGACAGGGGCTACAATGAGCAGTTCTTC. Residues: CAMARDRGYNEQFF.

This chain links TRBV19 with TRBJ1-5; 7 bases agree with TRBD1. In germline, CDR1 is LNHDA, CDR2 SQIVND (reference sequence). The CDR3 sequence is 16 residues long. Trimming at V came to 4 bases and at J to 7 bases, leaving 13 bases not matched to a gene. The CDR3 sequence is CASSTSYDRVGQPQHF. The CDR3 DNA reads as TGTGCCAGTAGTACCTCCTATGACAGGGTAGGGCAGCCCCAGCATTTT.

The V call is TRBV15, the J call TRBJ2-7; TRBD1 agrees at 7 bases. Per the germline V gene, CDR1 is LNHNV and CDR2 is YYDKDF (reference sequence). Unmatched junction bases numbered 7, after V lost 5 bases and J lost 3 bases. The length of the CDR3 is 14 residues. CDR3 sequence reads: CATSGRQGIYEQYF. The CDR3 nucleotides are TGTGCCACCAGCGGAAGACAGGGTATCTACGAGCAGTACTTC.

This clone was picked up one time. V and J are TRBV10-3 and TRBJ1-4; a possible D gene is TRBD1 (6 bases). CDR3 length equals 16 residues. CDR1 and CDR2 from the germline V gene are ENHRY and SYGVKD. The V end lost 2 bases, the J end lost 3 bases, and 13 bases lay between the germline ends. CDR3 coding DNA: TGTGCCATCAGTGAGATGTGGAAGGGGGCTAATGAAAAACTGTTTTTT. Translation gives CAISEMWKGANEKLFF.

This sequence joins TRBV6-5 and TRBJ1-1; tentatively, D is TRBD1 (5 bases). Germline V gene lookup returns CDR1 MNHEY and CDR2 SVGAGI. The V end lost 5 bases, the J end lost 0 bases, and 10 bases lay between the germline ends. This CDR3 is 14 amino acids long. CDR3 sequence: CASSRQIMNTEAFF. In nucleotides, the CDR3 is TGTGCCAGCAGTAGACAGATTATGAACACTGAAGCTTTCTTT.

The count of this clone is one. This sequence joins TRBV11-2 and TRBJ1-3, with D uncertain. Germline lookup yields CDR1 SGHAT and CDR2 FQNNGV. This CDR3 is built from 13 residues. V lost 5 bases and J 11 bases, leaving 16 bases between the germline ends. CDR3 amino acids: CASSVPDGLSIYF. The CDR3 DNA is TGTGCCAGCAGCGTCCCGGACGGCCTCTCCATATATTTT.

The V and J genes are TRBV6-5 and TRBJ2-5; TRBD1 might be the D (5 bases). The V end was cut by 2 bases, the J end by 9 bases, with 13 bases between. The CDR3 contains 13 residues. CDR1 and CDR2 from the germline V gene are MNHEY and SVGAGI. In DNA, the CDR3 is TGTGCCAGCAGTTACAAGGTCCAAGGGGCCCAGTACTTC. It is translated as CASSYKVQGAQYF.

The CDR3 protein is CASSPFVGEGDYNEQFF. The CDR3 DNA is TGTGCCAGCAGCCCATTCGTGGGGGAGGGAGATTACAATGAGCAGTTCTTC. J is TRBJ2-1 and V is TRBV4-2; 7 positions match TRBD2. The ends lost 4 bases at V and 4 bases at J; junction bases unmatched: 13. There are 17 residues in the CDR3. The V gene's germline CDR1 is LGHNA and CDR2 YNFKEQ.

The chain uses TRBV28 and TRBJ2-4; D is perhaps TRBD2 (7 bases). The CDR3 length is 17 residues. In germline, CDR1 is MDHEN, CDR2 SYDVKM. The germline V and J ends were trimmed by 7 bases and 0 bases, with 19 bases remaining between them. This CDR3 reads CASTSFRGAVAKNIQYF. Here the CDR3 DNA reads TGTGCCAGCACCTCTTTCCGGGGGGCGGTAGCCAAAAACATTCAGTACTTC.

This clone was seen only once. V is TRBV19 and J is TRBJ1-1; D not certain. The CDR3 sequence is 13 residues long. Germline lookup yields CDR1 LNHDA and CDR2 SQIVND (reference sequence). Trimming cost V 6 bases and J 0 bases, with 8 bases left between them. The CDR3 here is CASRDALNTEAFF. The CDR3 nucleotides read TGTGCCAGTAGAGATGCTTTGAACACTGAAGCTTTCTTT.

In its sample, this clone was seen a few times. The chain recombines TRBV29-1 with TRBJ2-1; D is perhaps TRBD2 (5 bases). The CDR3 extends over 12 amino acids. Per germline, CDR1 SQVTM and CDR2 ANQGSEA. Trimming left V 4 bases short and J 7 bases short, with 11 bases between. Written as DNA, the CDR3 is TGCAGCGTTGTGATCTCGGGGAATGAGCAGTTCTTC. Translation gives CSVVISGNEQFF.